Below are 3 T cell receptor beta chains sequenced from a single sample in a study of T cell responses to AZD1222 COVID-19 vaccine. Clones were read by immunoSEQ multiplex PCR, and TCRdb kept only the in-frame ones, dropping some. The sample yields 200,000 to 250,000 clones, around 94% seen once. The material sequenced was peripheral blood, taken 28 days after the second dose of the MenACWY control vaccine. These receptors came from an adult who received the MenACWY meningococcal vaccine as a control.

The chain carries TRBV18 and TRBJ1-5; D is uncertain. Trimming left V 3 bases short and J 1 base short, with 4 bases between. Germline loops: CDR1 KGHSH, CDR2 LQKENI. CDR3 length equals 13 residues. The CDR3 loop reads CASSPDSNQPQHF. CDR3 sequence (DNA): TGTGCCAGCTCACCGGACAGCAATCAGCCCCAGCATTTT.

As for this clone: Other DNA sequences of this sample code for an identical CDR3. This chain links TRBV5-1 with TRBJ2-5; D not certain. CDR1 SGHRS and CDR2 YFSETQ come from the germline V gene. Trimming removed 3 bases at V and 1 base at J, with 4 bases between. CDR3 length equals 12 residues. CDR3 DNA sequence: TGCGCCAGCAGCTCCAGCCAAGAGACCCAGTACTTC. Its translation is CASSSSQETQYF.

The rearrangement links TRBV7-9 to TRBJ2-5; TRBD2 agrees at 12 bases. The CDR3 length is 15 residues. Germline loops: CDR1 SEHNR, CDR2 FQNEAQ (reference sequence). With V trimmed by 5 bases and J by 1 base, 2 bases remained unmatched. CDR3 protein: CASSEGLAGQETQYF. CDR3 nucleotides: TGTGCCAGCAGCGAGGGACTAGCGGGCCAAGAGACCCAGTACTTC.